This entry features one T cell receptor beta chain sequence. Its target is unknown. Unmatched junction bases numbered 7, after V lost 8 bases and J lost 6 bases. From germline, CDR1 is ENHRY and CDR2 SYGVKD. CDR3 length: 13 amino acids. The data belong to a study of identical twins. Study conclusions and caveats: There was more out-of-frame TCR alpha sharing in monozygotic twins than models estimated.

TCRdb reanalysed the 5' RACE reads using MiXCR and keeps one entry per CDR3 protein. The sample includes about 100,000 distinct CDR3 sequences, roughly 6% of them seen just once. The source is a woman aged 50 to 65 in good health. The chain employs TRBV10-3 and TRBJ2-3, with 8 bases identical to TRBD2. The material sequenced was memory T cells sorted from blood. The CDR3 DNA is TGTGCCATCCAAGCGGGAGCGGGGGATACGCAGTATTTT. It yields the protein CAIQAGAGDTQYF.